This TCR beta chain was profiled in a study of blood T cells in healthy people across ages (dated by TCRdb to about 2015). A note on the overall study: In model experiments, template switching captured roughly one uniquely barcoded TCR beta cDNA molecule for every two T cells. Age-related changes in TCR beta repertoire diversity were measured in the study by deep sequencing normalized with unique cDNA molecular identifiers. Donors were grouped into four age groups: young (average 16 years), middle-aged (39), aged (roughly 62) and long-lived (approximately 81). To avoid experimental bias, donors of different ages were randomly spread across the sequencing lanes. For two donors (one aged 18 to 30 and one aged 80 or older), the study analyzed two additional independent replicas of 1 million unique cDNA reads from the same blood draw.

Results and caveats for the whole study, not just this receptor: As age increased, observed TCR beta diversity per million T cells dropped in a roughly linear way, and a significant reduction was already evident by age 40. Since profiling was done on bulk unsorted PBMCs, naive and antigen-experienced compartments could not be conclusively compared. Observed TCR beta diversity correlated strongly with the percentage of naive T cells measured by flow cytometry. Estimates of total diversity based on one million sequenced T cells were regarded as lower bounds and as underestimates. Because the CMV infection status of the donors was unknown, age-related changes in expanded clonotypes may potentially have been confounded. Compared with the aged group, the long-lived group had more naive CD4+ T cells, fewer expanded clones and increased TCR diversity, suggesting age selection.

The method was 5' RACE. For sequencing, an Illumina HiSeq 2500 was employed. The second PCR ran for about 7 to 11 cycles and used a J-beta primer mix along with a sample-barcoded 5' primer. Each TCR beta cDNA molecule received a unique molecular identifier from a template-switch 5' adaptor carrying 12 random nucleotides. At least 2.5 million CDR3-containing paired-end reads were obtained from each sample. The Mint cDNA synthesis kit, primed by a TRBC-specific oligonucleotide, was used to synthesize first-strand cDNA from all RNA. Following uracil-DNA glycosylase treatment, all cDNA underwent a first 18-cycle PCR with the universal primers M1SS and BC2_uni_R. The authors' pipeline ran thus. For normalization, 1 million high-quality reads, each with a distinct molecular identifier, were randomly selected from each sample. Reads with shared molecular identifiers were discarded instead of being binned into consensus sequences. CDR3 identification, clonotype clustering and error correction used MiTCR with a Q25 quality threshold and the strictest error-elimination algorithm. Lower-bound total TCR beta diversity was estimated with a nonparametric unseen species model using Euler transformation. TCRdb applied fastp at Q25 and MiXCR to the public reads, then kept only in-frame beta chains. Each entry merges the rows of one CDR3 protein and shows their most common DNA and genes. These V and J calls derive from TCRdb rather than the authors' analysis. This sample lists approximately 900,000 distinct CDR3 sequences; around 46% were detected once. The ten largest clonotypes hold about an eighth of the sample.

Systemically healthy Caucasian individuals from Russia, over 30 in total and aged about 6 to 95 years, were included as donors. About 10 milliliters of peripheral blood were collected from each donor into EDTA-treated Vacutainer tubes. Ficoll-Paque density-gradient centrifugation was used to isolate PBMCs, with at least 7 million obtained per sample. Trizol reagent was used to extract total RNA from the PBMCs, yielding at least 5 micrograms per sample. For every donor, flow cytometry on a PBMC aliquot measured the percentage of naive CD45RAhigh/CD27high T cells. This clonotype came up once. Its binding antigen is unknown. Per-base quality was not reported, and no clone a single base away is much larger than it. Via the germline V gene, CDR1 is SNHLY and CDR2 FYNNEI. From its cysteine to its phenylalanine, the CDR3 spans 12 amino acids. The entry retains the CDR3 DNA only, 36 bases that are in frame from base 1. V is shortened by 6 bases, J by 2 bases, and the region joining them spans 8 bases.

The rearranged chain carries TRBV2 and TRBJ2-7, with an unclear D gene assignment. The sample comprised blood. This clonotype was sampled from a man aged 30 to 45 in good health. The sequenced DNA: TGTGCCAGCAGCTACATACCCTACGAGCAGTACTTC. This translates into CASSYIPYEQYF.